This entry features one T cell receptor beta chain sequence. Its target is unknown. The sample originates from a study of T cells in Graves' hyperthyroidism and ophthalmopathy. The study's findings and limits: Blood samples included most of the expanded thyroid clonotypes exceeding 0.001. For ophthalmopathy, model prediction preceded onset by a median around six months.

Patients counted as stable if ophthalmopathy did not develop within 18 months. Diagnoses were made from clinical symptoms, serum measures (thyroxine and TRAb), thyroid ultrasound and orbital computed tomography. Germline V lookup: CDR1 MDHEN, CDR2 SYDVKM. Between the trimmed V and J ends, which lost 10 bases and 5 bases, there was a span of 20 bases. The CDR3 is 14 amino acids. The investigators amplified TCR beta CDR3 regions from RNA transcripts. Initially, a first-round RT-PCR of the TCR CDR3 employed the HTBI primer set. Each CDR3 protein is one row after TCRdb ran MiXCR on the multiplex PCR reads. The profile shows roughly 420,000 distinct CDR3 sequences, more than 15% of them singletons.

V is TRBV28 and J is TRBJ2-5, with D possibly TRBD1 on 8 matching bases. The sequencing input was blood. The TCR sequence derives from a woman under 30 with Graves' hyperthyroidism. CDR3 bases: TGTGCCACCAATCAGGGGGCGCGGGAGGAGACCCAGTACTTC. Encoded protein: CATNQGAREETQYF.